This record covers a single T cell receptor beta chain. There are a few counts of this clonotype. The antigen this receptor binds is unknown. Within one base of it there is no much larger clone, and no base qualities were kept. These data are taken from a study of T cells in Graves' hyperthyroidism and ophthalmopathy (dated by TCRdb to between 2017 and 2020). Study-wide context: Peripheral blood samples were taken at initial diagnosis, before any treatment was given. The 75 to 100 discovery patients were randomly split 7:3 into training and test sets. Following sampling, methimazole starting at 30 mg daily was given to hyperthyroidism patients, and high-dose intravenous methylprednisolone was given to ophthalmopathy patients. In six Graves' hyperthyroidism patients, the study also compared T-cell repertoires from thyroid tissue with T-cell repertoires from blood. To identify distinguishing TCR V-J signatures, a discovery cohort of about 100 patients was used, comprising 40 to 45 with Graves' ophthalmopathy and approximately 57 with stable Graves' hyperthyroidism. An independent validation cohort of about 19 hyperthyroidism patients and 17 patients who later progressed to ophthalmopathy tested prospective prediction of ophthalmopathy. TCR Vbeta CDR3 sequencing of some 140 peripheral blood samples (43 ophthalmopathy, 75 to 80 hyperthyroidism and around 17 progressor patients) is reported in the paper. The paper's findings and limits, for the study overall: Most expanded thyroid clonotypes (frequency above 0.001) were also found in blood, which suggests that blood repertoires may mirror thyroid immune responses. No statistical method was used to fix the sample size in advance, and group allocation was not hidden from the investigators. A 13 V-J signature model separated ophthalmopathy from stable hyperthyroidism, with nearly 90% sensitivity and 81.08% specificity in cross-validation and 80%/75% in testing. In validation, progression to ophthalmopathy was predicted by the model with 70.59% sensitivity and around 75% specificity, a median of around 6.5 months before onset.

In the ophthalmopathy patients, disease was moderately to severely active, with a Clinical Activity Score of 3 or more, a NOSPECS grade of 4 or more, and a duration of less than 3 months. Patients with uncontrolled infections, other autoimmune diseases, pregnancy or lactation were excluded. Clinical symptoms, serum thyroxine and TRAb, thyroid ultrasound, and orbital computed tomography formed the basis for the diagnoses. PBMCs were isolated from 7.5 to 10 ml of fresh peripheral blood by Ficoll-Paque density gradient centrifugation. Trizol reagent was used to extract total RNA, and RNA quality was then checked on an Agilent 2100 Bioanalyzer. Amplification of TCR beta CDR3 regions was carried out from RNA transcripts. The first round of RT-PCR for the TCR CDR3 was performed with the HTBI primer set and the Qiagen OneStep RT-PCR kit. Libraries were constructed in a second round of multiplex PCR, after which size selection and purification were carried out. Paired-end sequencing of the libraries was performed with 100 bp reads on an Illumina HiSeq2000. In the source study's methods: SOAPnuke was used to process the raw data, removing reads that contained adapters or uncalled bases, had a mean Phred below 15, or lacked an exact match to the constant primer or identifier. COPE v1.2.5 was used to merge high-quality paired reads, and clonotypes were defined as unique nucleotide sequences. MiTCR v1.1 was used to align clonotypes to the IMGT TRBV, TRBD and TRBJ reference segments. The analysis was restricted to V-J combinations with a frequency above 0.0001, which together covered 99% to 99.2% of the repertoires. The TCS score was defined as the ratio of F50 (clonal expansion) to E x V (chaos), calculated using BLOSUM62-based TCRdist between CDR3 peptides within each V-J. Welch's t-statistics and random forest reduced just over 500 V-J features to under 15, which were used in a naive Bayes classifier (R e1071). TCRdb reanalyzed the raw reads on its own, using fastp at Q25 for trimming and MiXCR for clone calling, and kept in-frame beta chains. One record per CDR3 amino acid sequence lists the most common genes and DNA. The V and J calls come from TCRdb's annotation, not from the publication. The sample records about 530,000 distinct CDR3 sequences, over 15% of which are singletons. The ten largest clones take up 17% of the sample.

The TCR comes from a woman aged 18-29 years with Graves' ophthalmopathy. The sample consisted of blood.

The nucleotides read TGTGCCACCAGCAGAGCAAAAGGGGGTAATGAAAAACTGTTTTTT. Its amino acids are CATSRAKGGNEKLFF. Recombination linked TRBV15 to TRBJ1-4, and perhaps TRBD1 as D gene, on 6 matching bases. A distance of 10 bases separates the germline ends of V and J, which lose 1 base and 4 bases respectively. CDR3 length: 15 amino acids, cysteine to phenylalanine. The read is trimmed to its CDR3 DNA, 45 bases read in frame from base 1. Taken from the germline V gene (reference sequence), the CDR1 and CDR2 loops are LNHNV and YYDKDF.